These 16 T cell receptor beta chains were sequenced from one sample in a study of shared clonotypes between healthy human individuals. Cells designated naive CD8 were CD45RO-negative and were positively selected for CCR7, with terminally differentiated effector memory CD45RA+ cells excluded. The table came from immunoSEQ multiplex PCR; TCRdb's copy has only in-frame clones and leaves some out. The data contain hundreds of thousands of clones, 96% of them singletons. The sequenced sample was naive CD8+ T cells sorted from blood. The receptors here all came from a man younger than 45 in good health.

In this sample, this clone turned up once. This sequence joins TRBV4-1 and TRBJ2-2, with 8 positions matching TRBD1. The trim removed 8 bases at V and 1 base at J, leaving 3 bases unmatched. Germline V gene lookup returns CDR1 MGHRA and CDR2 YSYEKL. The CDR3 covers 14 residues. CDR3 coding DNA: TGCGCCAGCGGGGGGACAGGGAACACCGGGGAGCTGTTTTTT. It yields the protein CASGGTGNTGELFF.

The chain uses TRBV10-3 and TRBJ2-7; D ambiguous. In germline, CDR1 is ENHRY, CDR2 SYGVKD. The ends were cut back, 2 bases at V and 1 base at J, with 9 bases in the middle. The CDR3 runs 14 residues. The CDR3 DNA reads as TGTGCCATCAGTGAGACGACCAGTTCCTACGAGCAGTACTTC. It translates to CAISETTSSYEQYF.

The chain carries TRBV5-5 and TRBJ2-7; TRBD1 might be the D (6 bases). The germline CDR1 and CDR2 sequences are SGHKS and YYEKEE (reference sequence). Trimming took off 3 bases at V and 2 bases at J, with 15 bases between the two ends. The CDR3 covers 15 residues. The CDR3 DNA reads TGTGCCAGCAGCTCGGAGCCAGGGGTTACCTACGAGCAGTACTTC. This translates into CASSSEPGVTYEQYF.

The CDR3: CASHIRGREGSTDTQYF. Here the CDR3 DNA reads TGTGCCAGCCACATTCGGGGACGGGAGGGCTCCACAGATACGCAGTATTTT. The V gene is TRBV7-9, the J gene TRBJ2-3; 8 bases are shared with TRBD2. The CDR3 is made up of 17 amino acids. Germline CDR1 SEHNR, CDR2 FQNEAQ (reference sequence). The V gene end was trimmed by 8 bases and the J gene end by 2 bases; junction bases not matched to a gene: 15.

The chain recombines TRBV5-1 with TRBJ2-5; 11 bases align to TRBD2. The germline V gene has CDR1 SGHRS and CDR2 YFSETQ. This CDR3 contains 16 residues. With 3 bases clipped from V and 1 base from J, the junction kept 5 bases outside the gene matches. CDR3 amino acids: CASSWGLADFQETQYF. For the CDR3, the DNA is TGCGCCAGCAGCTGGGGACTAGCGGACTTCCAAGAGACCCAGTACTTC.

The chain's CDR3 is CASSRVGTRRNEQYF. The CDR3, as DNA: TGTGCCAGCAGTAGGGTGGGGACTCGACGAAACGAGCAGTACTTC. This sequence joins TRBV2 and TRBJ2-7; D is possibly TRBD2 (6 bases). Germline CDR1 reads SNHLY; CDR2 reads FYNNEI. V lost 5 bases, J lost 5 bases, and 19 bases lay in between. The CDR3 extends over 15 amino acids. The full variable domain, its missing parts supplied by reference TRBV2 and TRBJ2-7, is EPEVTQTPSHQVTQMGQEVILRCVPISNHLYFYWYRQILGQKVEFLVSFYNNEISEKSEIFDDQFSVERPDGSNFTLKIRSTKLEDSAMYFCASSRVGTRRNEQYFGPGTRLTVT.

In DNA form, the CDR3 reads TGTGCCAGCTTAAAACGGGACACCATTCCCTACGAGCAGTACTTC. Its translation: CASLKRDTIPYEQYF. The chain couples TRBV27 to TRBJ2-7; possible D gene TRBD1, 6 bases. Germline V CDR1 and CDR2: MNHEY, SMNVEV (reference sequence). This CDR3 is built from 15 residues. V lost 8 bases and J 2 bases, leaving 19 bases between the germline ends.

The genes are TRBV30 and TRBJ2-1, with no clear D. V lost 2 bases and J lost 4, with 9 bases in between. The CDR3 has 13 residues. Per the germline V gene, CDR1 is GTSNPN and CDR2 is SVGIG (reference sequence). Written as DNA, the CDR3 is TGTGCCTGGAGTACCCTAGGGTACAATGAGCAGTTCTTC. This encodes CAWSTLGYNEQFF.

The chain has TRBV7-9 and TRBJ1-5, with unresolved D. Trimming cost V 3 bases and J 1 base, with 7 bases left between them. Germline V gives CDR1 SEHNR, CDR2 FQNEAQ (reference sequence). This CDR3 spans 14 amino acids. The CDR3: CASSFRESNQPQHF. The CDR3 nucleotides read TGTGCCAGCAGCTTCCGGGAGAGCAATCAGCCCCAGCATTTT. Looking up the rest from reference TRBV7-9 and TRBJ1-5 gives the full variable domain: DTGVSQNPRHKITKRGQNVTFRCDPISEHNRLYWYRQTLGQGPEFLTYFQNEAQLEKSRLLSDRFSAERPKGSFSTLEIQRTEQGDSAMYLCASSFRESNQPQHFGDGTRLSIL.

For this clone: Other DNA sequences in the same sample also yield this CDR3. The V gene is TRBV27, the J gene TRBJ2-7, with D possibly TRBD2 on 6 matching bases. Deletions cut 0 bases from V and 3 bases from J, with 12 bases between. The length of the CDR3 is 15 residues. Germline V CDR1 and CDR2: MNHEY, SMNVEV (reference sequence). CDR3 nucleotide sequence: TGTGCCAGCAGTTTATCCGGGACTGGGGACTACGAGCAGTACTTC. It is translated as CASSLSGTGDYEQYF.

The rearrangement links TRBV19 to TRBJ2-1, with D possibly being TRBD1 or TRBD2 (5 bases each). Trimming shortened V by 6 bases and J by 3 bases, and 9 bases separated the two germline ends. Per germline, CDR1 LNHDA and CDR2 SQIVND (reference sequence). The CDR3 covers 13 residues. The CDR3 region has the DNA TGTGCCAGTAGCGGGACCGTCTACAATGAGCAGTTCTTC. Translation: CASSGTVYNEQFF. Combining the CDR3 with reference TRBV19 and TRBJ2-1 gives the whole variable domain DGGITQSPKYLFRKEGQNVTLSCEQNLNHDAMYWYRQDPGQGLRLIYYSQIVNDFQKGDIAEGYSVSREKKESFPLTVTSAQKNPTAFYLCASSGTVYNEQFFGPGTRLTVL.

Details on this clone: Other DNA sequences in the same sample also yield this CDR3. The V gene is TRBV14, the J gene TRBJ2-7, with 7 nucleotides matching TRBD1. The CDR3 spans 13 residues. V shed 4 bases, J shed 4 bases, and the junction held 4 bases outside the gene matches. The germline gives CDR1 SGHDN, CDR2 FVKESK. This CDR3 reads CASSPGQYYEQYF. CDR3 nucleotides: TGTGCCAGCAGCCCGGGACAGTATTACGAGCAGTACTTC.

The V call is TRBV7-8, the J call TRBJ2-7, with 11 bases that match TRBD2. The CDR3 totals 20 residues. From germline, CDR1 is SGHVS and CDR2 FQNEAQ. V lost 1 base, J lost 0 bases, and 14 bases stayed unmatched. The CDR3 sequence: CASSLDRGLAGPRNSYEQYF. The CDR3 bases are TGTGCCAGCAGCTTAGATCGCGGACTAGCGGGCCCCCGGAACTCCTACGAGCAGTACTTC.

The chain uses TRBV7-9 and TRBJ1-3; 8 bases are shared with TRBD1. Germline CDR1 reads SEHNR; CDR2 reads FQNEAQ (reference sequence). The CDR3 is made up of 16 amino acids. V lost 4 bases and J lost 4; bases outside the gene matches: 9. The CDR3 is CASSSKLTGAGNTIYF. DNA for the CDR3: TGTGCCAGCAGCTCGAAGTTGACAGGGGCAGGAAACACCATATATTTT.

In DNA form, the CDR3 reads TGTGCCAGCAGCTTAACCCTGACAGGGGTCATCTACAATGAGCAGTTCTTC. Encoded protein: CASSLTLTGVIYNEQFF. This chain uses TRBV5-4 with TRBJ2-1, with 8 bases identical to TRBD1. CDR3 size: 17 residues. V lost 2 bases, J lost 3 bases, and 10 bases stayed unmatched. CDR1 is SGHNT and CDR2 is YYREEE in the germline V gene (reference sequence).

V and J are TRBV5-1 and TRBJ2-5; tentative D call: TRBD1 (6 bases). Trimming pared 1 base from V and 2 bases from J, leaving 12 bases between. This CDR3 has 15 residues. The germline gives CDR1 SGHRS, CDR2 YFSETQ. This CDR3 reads CASSLHTGPQETQYF. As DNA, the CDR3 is TGCGCCAGCAGCTTGCACACAGGGCCTCAAGAGACCCAGTACTTC.